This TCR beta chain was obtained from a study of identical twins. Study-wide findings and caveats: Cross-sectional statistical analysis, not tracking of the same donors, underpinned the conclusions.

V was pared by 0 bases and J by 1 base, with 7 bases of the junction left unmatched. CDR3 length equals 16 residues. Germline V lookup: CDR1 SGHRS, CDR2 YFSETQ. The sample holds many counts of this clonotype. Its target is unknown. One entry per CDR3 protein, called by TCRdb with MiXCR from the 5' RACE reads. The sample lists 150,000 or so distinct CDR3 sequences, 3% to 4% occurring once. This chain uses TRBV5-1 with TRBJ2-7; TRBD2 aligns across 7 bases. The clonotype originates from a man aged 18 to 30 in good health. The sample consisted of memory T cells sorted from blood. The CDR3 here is CASSLGGGSSSYEQYF. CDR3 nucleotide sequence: TGCGCCAGCAGCTTGGGCGGCGGGAGTAGTTCCTACGAGCAGTACTTC.